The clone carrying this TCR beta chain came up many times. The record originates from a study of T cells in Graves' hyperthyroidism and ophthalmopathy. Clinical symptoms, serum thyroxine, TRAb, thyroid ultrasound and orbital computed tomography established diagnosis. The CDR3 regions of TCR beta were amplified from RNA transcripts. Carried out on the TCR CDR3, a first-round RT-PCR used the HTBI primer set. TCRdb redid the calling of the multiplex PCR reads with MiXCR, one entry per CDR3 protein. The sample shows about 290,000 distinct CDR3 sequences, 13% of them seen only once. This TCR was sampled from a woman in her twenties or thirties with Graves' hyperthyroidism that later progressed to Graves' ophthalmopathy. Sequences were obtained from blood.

The CDR3 coding sequence is TGTGCCTGGAGCCGACTGGTGGCTAATTCACCCCTCCACTTT. Its protein product is CAWSRLVANSPLHF. The chain is built from TRBV30 and TRBJ1-6; D not certain. The CDR3 length is 14 residues. Trimming shortened V by 3 bases and J by 6 bases, and 12 bases separated the two germline ends. CDR1 and CDR2 (germline): GTSNPN, SVGIG (reference sequence).